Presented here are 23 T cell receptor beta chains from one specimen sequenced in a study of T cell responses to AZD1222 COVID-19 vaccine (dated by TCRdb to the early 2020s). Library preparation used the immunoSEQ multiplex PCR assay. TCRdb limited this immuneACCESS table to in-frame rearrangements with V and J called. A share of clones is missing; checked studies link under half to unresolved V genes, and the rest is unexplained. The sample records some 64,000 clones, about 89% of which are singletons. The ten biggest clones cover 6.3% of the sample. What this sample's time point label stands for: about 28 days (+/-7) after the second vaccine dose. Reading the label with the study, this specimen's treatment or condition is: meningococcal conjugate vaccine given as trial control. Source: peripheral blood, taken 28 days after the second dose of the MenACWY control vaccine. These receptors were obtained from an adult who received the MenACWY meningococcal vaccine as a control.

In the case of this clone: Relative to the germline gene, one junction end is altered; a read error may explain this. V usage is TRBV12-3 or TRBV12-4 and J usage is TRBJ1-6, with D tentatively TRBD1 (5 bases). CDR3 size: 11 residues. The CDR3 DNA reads TGTGCCAGCAGCTCCCACGGGGGAAACGTGTTT. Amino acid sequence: CASSSHGGNVF.

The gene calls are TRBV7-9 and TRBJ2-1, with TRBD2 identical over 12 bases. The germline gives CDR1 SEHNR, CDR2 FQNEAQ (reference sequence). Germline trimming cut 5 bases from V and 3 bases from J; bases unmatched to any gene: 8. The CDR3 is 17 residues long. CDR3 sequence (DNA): TGTGCCAGCAGCCCCCTAGCGGGAGGGTCCAACTACAATGAGCAGTTCTTC. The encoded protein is CASSPLAGGSNYNEQFF.

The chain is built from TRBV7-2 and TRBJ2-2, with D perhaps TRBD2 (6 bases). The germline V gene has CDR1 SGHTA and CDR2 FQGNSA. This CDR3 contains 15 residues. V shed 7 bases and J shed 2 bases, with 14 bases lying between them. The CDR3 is CASTASGVNTGELFF. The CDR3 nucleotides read TGTGCCAGCACCGCTTCGGGGGTTAACACCGGGGAGCTGTTTTTT.

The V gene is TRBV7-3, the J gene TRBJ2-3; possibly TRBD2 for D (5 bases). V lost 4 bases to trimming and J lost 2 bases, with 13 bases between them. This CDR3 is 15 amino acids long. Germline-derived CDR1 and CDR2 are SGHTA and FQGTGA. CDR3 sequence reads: CASSSLGVVTDTQYF. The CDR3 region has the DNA TGTGCCAGCAGCTCTTTGGGAGTCGTCACAGATACGCAGTATTTT. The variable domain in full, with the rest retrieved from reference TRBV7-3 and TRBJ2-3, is GAGVSQTPSNKVTEKGKYVELRCDPISGHTALYWYRQSLGQGPEFLIYFQGTGAADDSGLPNDRFFAVRPEGSVSTLKIQRTERGDSAVYLCASSSLGVVTDTQYFGPGTRLTVL.

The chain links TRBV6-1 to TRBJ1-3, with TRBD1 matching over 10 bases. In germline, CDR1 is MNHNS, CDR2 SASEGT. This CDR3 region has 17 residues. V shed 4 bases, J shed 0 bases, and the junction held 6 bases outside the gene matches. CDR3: CASSAHGDRGSGNTIYF. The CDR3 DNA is TGTGCCAGCAGTGCACATGGGGACAGGGGCTCTGGAAACACCATATATTTT.

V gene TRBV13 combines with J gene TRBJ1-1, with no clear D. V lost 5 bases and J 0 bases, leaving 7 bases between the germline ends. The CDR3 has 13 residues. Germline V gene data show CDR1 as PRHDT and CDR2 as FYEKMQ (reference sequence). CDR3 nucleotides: TGTGCCAGCAGCCCCCGTGTGAACACTGAAGCTTTCTTT. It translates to CASSPRVNTEAFF.

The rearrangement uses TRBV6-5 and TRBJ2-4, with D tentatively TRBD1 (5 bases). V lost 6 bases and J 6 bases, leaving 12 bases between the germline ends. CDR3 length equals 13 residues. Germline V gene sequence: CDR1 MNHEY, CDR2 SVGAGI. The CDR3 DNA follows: TGTGCCAGCAGGGACGCGACAGTAAACATTCAGTACTTC. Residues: CASRDATVNIQYF.

The CDR3 DNA sequence: TGTGCCAGCAGTTACCCGGGCGGCGGGGCCGGGAGTGGCTACACCTTC. Amino acids: CASSYPGGGAGSGYTF. The chain links TRBV6-6 to TRBJ1-2; D might be TRBD1 (5 bases). V lost 2 bases and J 7 bases, leaving 20 bases between the germline ends. This CDR3 has 16 residues. Per germline, CDR1 MNHNY and CDR2 SVGAGI (reference sequence).

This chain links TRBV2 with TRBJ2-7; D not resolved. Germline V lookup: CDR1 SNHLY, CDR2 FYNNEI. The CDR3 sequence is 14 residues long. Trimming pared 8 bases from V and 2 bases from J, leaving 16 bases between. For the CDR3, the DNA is TGTGCCAGCGATTGCATGAGACATCCCTACGAGCAGTACTTC. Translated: CASDCMRHPYEQYF. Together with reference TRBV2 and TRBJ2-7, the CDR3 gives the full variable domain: EPEVTQTPSHQVTQMGQEVILRCVPISNHLYFYWYRQILGQKVEFLVSFYNNEISEKSEIFDDQFSVERPDGSNFTLKIRSTKLEDSAMYFCASDCMRHPYEQYFGPGTRLTVT.

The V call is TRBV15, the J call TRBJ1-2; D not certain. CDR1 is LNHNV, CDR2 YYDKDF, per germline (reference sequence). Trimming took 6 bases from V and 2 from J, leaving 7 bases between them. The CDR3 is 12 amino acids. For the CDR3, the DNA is TGTGCCACCAGTCTGAGGAACTATGGCTACACCTTC. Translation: CATSLRNYGYTF.

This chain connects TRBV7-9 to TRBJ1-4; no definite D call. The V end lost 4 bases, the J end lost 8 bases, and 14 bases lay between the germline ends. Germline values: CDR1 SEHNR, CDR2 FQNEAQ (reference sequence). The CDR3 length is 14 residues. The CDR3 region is CASSYNGPSEKLFF. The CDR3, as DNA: TGTGCCAGCAGCTACAATGGGCCTTCAGAAAAACTGTTTTTT.

The CDR3 spells CASDLAGDEQYF. The CDR3 region has the DNA TGTGCCAGCGATTTAGCGGGAGACGAGCAGTACTTC. The V and J genes are TRBV6-5 and TRBJ2-7; the match to TRBD2 covers 9 bases. Trimming removed 8 bases from V and 5 bases from J; junction bases left unmatched: 4. The CDR3 totals 12 residues. The germline gives CDR1 MNHEY, CDR2 SVGAGI.

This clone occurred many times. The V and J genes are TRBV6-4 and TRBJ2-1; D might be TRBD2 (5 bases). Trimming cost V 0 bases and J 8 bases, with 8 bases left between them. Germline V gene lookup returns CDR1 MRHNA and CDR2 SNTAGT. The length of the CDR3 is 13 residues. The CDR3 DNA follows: TGTGCCAGCAGTGACTCTAGCGTCGATGAGCAGTTCTTC. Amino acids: CASSDSSVDEQFF.

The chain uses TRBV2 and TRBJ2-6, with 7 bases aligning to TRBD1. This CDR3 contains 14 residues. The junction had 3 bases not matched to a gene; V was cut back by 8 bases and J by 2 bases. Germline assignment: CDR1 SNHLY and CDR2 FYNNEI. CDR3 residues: CASSGTAGANVLTF. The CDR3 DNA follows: TGTGCCAGCTCCGGGACAGCTGGGGCCAACGTCCTGACTTTC.

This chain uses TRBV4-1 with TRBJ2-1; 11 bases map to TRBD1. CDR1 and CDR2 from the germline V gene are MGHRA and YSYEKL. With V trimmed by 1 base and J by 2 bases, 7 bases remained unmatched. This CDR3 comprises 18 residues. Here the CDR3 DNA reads TGCGCCAGCAGCCAAGGGACAGGGGGCCCCCTGGCCTACAATGAGCAGTTCTTC. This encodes CASSQGTGGPLAYNEQFF.

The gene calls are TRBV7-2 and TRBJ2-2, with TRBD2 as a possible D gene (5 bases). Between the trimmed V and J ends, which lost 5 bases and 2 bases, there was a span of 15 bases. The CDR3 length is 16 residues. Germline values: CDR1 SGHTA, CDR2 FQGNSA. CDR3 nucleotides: TGTGCCAGCAGCCCCTCCCCCGGACTCAACACCGGGGAGCTGTTTTTT. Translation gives CASSPSPGLNTGELFF.

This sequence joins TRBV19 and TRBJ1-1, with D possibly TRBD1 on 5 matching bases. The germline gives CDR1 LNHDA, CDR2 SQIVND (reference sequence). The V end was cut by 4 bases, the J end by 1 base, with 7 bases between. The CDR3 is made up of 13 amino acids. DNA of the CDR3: TGTGCCAGTAGTACAGGGCAGAACACTGAAGCTTTCTTT. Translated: CASSTGQNTEAFF.

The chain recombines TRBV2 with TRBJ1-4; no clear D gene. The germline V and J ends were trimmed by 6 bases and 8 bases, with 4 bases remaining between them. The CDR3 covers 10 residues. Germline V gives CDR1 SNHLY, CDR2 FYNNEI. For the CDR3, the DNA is TGTGCCAGCAGGACAGAAAAACTGTTTTTT. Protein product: CASRTEKLFF.

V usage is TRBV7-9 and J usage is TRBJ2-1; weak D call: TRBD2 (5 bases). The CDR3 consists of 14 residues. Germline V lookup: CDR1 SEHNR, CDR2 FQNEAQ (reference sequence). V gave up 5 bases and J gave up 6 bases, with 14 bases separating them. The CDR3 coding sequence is TGTGCCAGCAGCGAAGAAGGACTCGCCAATGAGCAGTTCTTC. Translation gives CASSEEGLANEQFF.

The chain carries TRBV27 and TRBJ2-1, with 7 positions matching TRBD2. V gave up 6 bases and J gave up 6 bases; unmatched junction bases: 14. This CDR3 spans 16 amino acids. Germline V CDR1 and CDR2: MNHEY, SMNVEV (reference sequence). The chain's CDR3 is CASSRKRDASTNEQFF. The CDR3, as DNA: TGTGCCAGCAGCCGGAAGCGGGACGCATCTACCAATGAGCAGTTCTTC.

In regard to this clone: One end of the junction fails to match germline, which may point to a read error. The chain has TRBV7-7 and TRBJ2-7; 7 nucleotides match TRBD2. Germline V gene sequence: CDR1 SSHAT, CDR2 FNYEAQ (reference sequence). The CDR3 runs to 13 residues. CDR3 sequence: CASSRGGDYEQYF. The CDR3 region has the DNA TGTGCTAGCAGCCGGGGAGGGGACTACGAGCAGTACTTC. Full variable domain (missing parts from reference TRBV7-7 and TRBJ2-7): GAGVSQSPRYKVTKRGQDVTLRCDPISSHATLYWYQQALGQGPEFLTYFNYEAQPDKSGLPSDRFSAERPEGSISTLTIQRTEQRDSAMYRCASSRGGDYEQYFGPGTRLTVT.

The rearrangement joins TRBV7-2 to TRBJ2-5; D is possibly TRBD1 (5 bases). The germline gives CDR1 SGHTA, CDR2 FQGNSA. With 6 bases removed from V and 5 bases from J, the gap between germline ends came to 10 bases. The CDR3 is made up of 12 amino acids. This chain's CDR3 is CASRSPGETQYF. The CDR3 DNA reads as TGTGCCAGCAGGTCTCCAGGGGAGACCCAGTACTTC.

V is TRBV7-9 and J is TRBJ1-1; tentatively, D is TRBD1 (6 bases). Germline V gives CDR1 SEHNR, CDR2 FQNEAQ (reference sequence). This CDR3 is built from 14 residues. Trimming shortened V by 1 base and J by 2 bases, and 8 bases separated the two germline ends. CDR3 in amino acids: CASSLGGLNTEAFF. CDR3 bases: TGTGCCAGCAGCTTAGGGGGGCTAAACACTGAAGCTTTCTTT.